This T cell receptor (beta chain) comes out of a study of blood T cell repertoires in COVID-19. Across the study: The United States, Italy and Spain supplied acute and convalescent COVID-19 samples.

Profiled with immunoSEQ multiplex PCR; TCRdb holds only in-frame clones, not every one. The table lists about 67,000 clones, nearly 80% of them singletons. V lost 5 bases to trimming and J lost 5 bases; unmatched junction nucleotides: 10. The CDR3 spans 15 residues. Germline V CDR1 and CDR2: SGHVS, FQNEAQ. The specimen sequenced was peripheral blood. This receptor was obtained from a woman in her sixties or seventies with acute or convalescent COVID-19. This chain uses TRBV7-8 with TRBJ2-7; 9 nucleotides match TRBD1. The CDR3 nucleotides are TGTGCCAGCAGCAAATCCGGGACAGGGATCGACGAGCAGTACTTC. It translates to CASSKSGTGIDEQYF.